These T cell receptor beta chains were read from a single sample in a study of Graves' ophthalmopathy and Graves' hyperthyroidism. TCRdb reprocessed the multiplex PCR reads via MiXCR and lists one record per CDR3 protein. This table has roughly 610,000 distinct CDR3 sequences, approximately 22% appearing once. Material: peripheral blood. The receptors originated from a woman under 30 with stable Graves' hyperthyroidism. Some clones in this sample may be carry-over from other donors' samples. The CDR3 runs from the conserved cysteine through the conserved F or W. Part of the rows lack a size; the others show once, few, many or a class for expanded clones.

clone_size j_call v_call cdr3_aa
many TRBJ2-5 TRBV12-3/TRBV12-4 CASSLMEETQYF
few TRBJ1-1 TRBV7-9 CASSFGTGGGTEAFF
. TRBJ1-6 TRBV27 CASSPWMQGSKNSPLHF
. TRBJ1-1 TRBV19 CASSTGQSPNTEAFF
once TRBJ1-1 TRBV6-1 CASRSGLYTEAFF
many TRBJ1-2 TRBV20-1 CSAPLPRNYGYTF
many TRBJ1-6 TRBV12-3/TRBV12-4 CASRPGFDSPLHF
few TRBJ1-2 TRBV3-1 CASSPGAEKYTF
many TRBJ2-2 TRBV12-3/TRBV12-4 CASSQQGGNTGELFF
many TRBJ1-5 TRBV30 CAWATRSNQPQHF
many TRBJ1-1 TRBV5-1 CASSLEGGRAFF
few TRBJ1-6 TRBV6-1 CASSPKPSRPFNSPLHF
many TRBJ2-7 TRBV28 CATRTGISYEQYF
. TRBJ2-7 TRBV12-3/TRBV12-4 CASSSRTGEYYEQYF
many TRBJ1-2 TRBV6-5 CASSRDQGYGYTF